The T cell receptor beta chain under discussion was sequenced for a study of shared clonotypes between healthy human individuals. Broader study findings: Among donors, sharing of clonotypes was expected to be affected by sequencing depth. Sampling included only blood; tissue repertoires likely differ.

Profiled with immunoSEQ multiplex PCR; TCRdb holds only in-frame clones, not every one. In the table there are about 510,000 clones, 79% of which are singletons. This clone was seen repeatedly, ten times or more. Antigen unknown. Caucasian adults living in Nashville, Tennessee, provided all samples. What was sequenced was PBMCs. The receptor was isolated from a woman aged 40 to 50 in good health. Some clones in this sample may be carry-over from other donors' samples.

This CDR3 reads CASSQSGTGWNEQFF. Written as DNA, the CDR3 is TGTGCCAGCAGCCAATCTGGGACAGGTTGGAATGAGCAGTTCTTC. The chain couples TRBV16 to TRBJ2-1, with 8 bases lining up with TRBD1. V lost 0 bases to trimming and J lost 7 bases; unmatched junction nucleotides: 5. The CDR3 sequence is 15 residues long. Germline CDR1 and CDR2: KGHSY and FQNENV.